One and the same sample provided the 24 T cell receptor beta chains below, sequenced in a study of breast tumors, draining lymph nodes, adjacent tissues. TCRdb processed the multiplex PCR reads anew with MiXCR; each CDR3 protein has one entry. Of 45,000 or so distinct CDR3 sequences in the sample, 23% were seen once. Sequenced: breast tumor tissue. These receptors were taken from a female donor with breast cancer. Some clones in this sample may be carry-over from other donors' samples.

Regarding this clonotype: A read error may explain this, as a much larger clone is one base away. The gene calls are TRBV12-3 or TRBV12-4 and TRBJ2-5; D gene uncertain. V was clipped by 10 bases and J by 0 bases, with 12 bases between them. The CDR3 sequence is 13 residues long. The CDR3, as DNA: TGTGCCACCGGCAGGCAGAACCAAGAGACCCAGTACTTC. It encodes CATGRQNQETQYF.

This clonotype has only a few counts. A much bigger clone sits one base away, suggesting this may be a read error. Since no conserved phenylalanine or tryptophan closes the CDR3, a read error is the likely cause. The chain links TRBV19 to TRBJ1-6; 7 positions agree with TRBD1. Losses at the gene ends were 5 bases for V and 7 bases for J; bases not matched to a gene: 8. CDR1 is LNHDA and CDR2 is SQIVND in the germline V gene (reference sequence). The CDR3 runs 15 residues. Here the CDR3 DNA reads TGTGCCAGTAGTTCCCACAGGGGCTCGAATTCACCCCTCCACTCT. Translating gives CASSSHRGSNSPLHS.

A remark on this clonotype: A much larger clone lies one base from this, so it may be a read error. This sequence joins TRBV19 and TRBJ2-7; 7 bases match TRBD1. This CDR3 spans 14 amino acids. V trimming: 7 bases; J trimming: 1 base; junction bases outside the gene matches: 7. CDR1 and CDR2 from the germline V gene are LNHDA and SQIVND (reference sequence). For the CDR3, the DNA is TGTGCCAGTAATGCCTACAGGGGTTCCTACGAGCAGTACTTC. Protein sequence: CASNAYRGSYEQYF.

In nucleotides, the CDR3 is TGCGCCAGCAGCTGGGACCCCTGGGTGGGCAAAAACATTCAGTACTTC. It translates to CASSWDPWVGKNIQYF. The chain links TRBV5-1 to TRBJ2-4; D assignment may be TRBD1 or TRBD2 (5 bases each). Germline V gene lookup returns CDR1 SGHRS and CDR2 YFSETQ. The CDR3 is 16 residues long. V shed 3 bases and J shed 3 bases, with 16 bases lying between them.

This clonotype was found many times. The chain links TRBV4-1 to TRBJ2-7; perhaps TRBD1 as D (6 bases). There are 16 residues in the CDR3. V dropped 0 bases and J dropped 3 bases, with 15 bases sitting between them. Per the germline V gene, CDR1 is MGHRA and CDR2 is YSYEKL. CDR3 DNA: TGCGCCAGCAGCCAAGAGGCCCGGACAGTGAACTACGAGCAGTACTTC. Translation: CASSQEARTVNYEQYF.

This clonotype has at least ten counts. The chain carries TRBV11-2 and TRBJ2-1, with TRBD2 matching 7 bases. V was pared by 5 bases and J by 2 bases, with 6 bases of the junction left unmatched. This CDR3 contains 15 residues. Germline values: CDR1 SGHAT, CDR2 FQNNGV. The CDR3 sequence: CASSISSGTYNEQFF. The CDR3 DNA reads as TGTGCCAGCAGCATTTCTAGCGGAACCTACAATGAGCAGTTCTTC.

This clonotype was counted at least ten times. V is TRBV7-2 and J is TRBJ2-7; 7 bases line up with TRBD2. Germline trimming cut 6 bases from V and 2 bases from J; bases unmatched to any gene: 7. CDR3 length: 14 amino acids. Per germline, CDR1 SGHTA and CDR2 FQGNSA. CDR3 residues: CASSRRGETYEQYF. As DNA, the CDR3 is TGTGCCAGCAGTCGCCGGGGGGAAACCTACGAGCAGTACTTC.

This clonotype was found many times. The chain is built from TRBV2 and TRBJ1-5, with TRBD1 matching over 7 bases. From germline, CDR1 is SNHLY and CDR2 FYNNEI. V was pared by 6 bases and J by 8 bases, with 7 bases of the junction left unmatched. This CDR3 has 13 amino acids. CDR3 sequence: CASRETGLKPQHF. The CDR3 DNA reads as TGTGCCAGCAGGGAGACAGGGTTGAAGCCCCAGCATTTT. Full variable domain (outside the CDR3, taken from reference TRBV2 and TRBJ1-5): EPEVTQTPSHQVTQMGQEVILRCVPISNHLYFYWYRQILGQKVEFLVSFYNNEISEKSEIFDDQFSVERPDGSNFTLKIRSTKLEDSAMYFCASRETGLKPQHFGDGTRLSIL.

This clonotype was seen ten or more times. This rearrangement joins TRBV20-1 to TRBJ2-3; D perhaps matches TRBD2 (6 bases). The CDR3 is 16 residues long. V was shortened by 3 bases and J by 2 bases, with 18 bases between the two germline ends. CDR1 DFQATT and CDR2 SNEGSKA come from the germline V gene (reference sequence). The CDR3 DNA sequence: TGCAGTGCTAGGTCGTCGGGGAGCGGGCACACAGATACGCAGTATTTT. This gives the protein CSARSSGSGHTDTQYF.

Concerning this clonotype: A single base separates this from a much larger clone, so it may be a read error. The chain is built from TRBV20-1 and TRBJ2-3, with 8 bases matching TRBD2. Germline CDR1 DFQATT, CDR2 SNEGSKA (reference sequence). The CDR3 is made up of 13 amino acids. Unmatched junction bases numbered 6, after V lost 5 bases and J lost 5 bases. The CDR3 reads CSARGGPVDTQYF. The CDR3 DNA follows: TGCAGTGCTCGGGGGGGGCCGGTAGATACGCAGTATTTT.

This clonotype was seen many times. The chain combines TRBV20-1 with TRBJ2-5; D may be TRBD2 (6 bases). The germline CDR1 and CDR2 sequences are DFQATT and SNEGSKA (reference sequence). This CDR3 is 12 amino acids long. V was shortened by 4 bases and J by 8 bases, with 14 bases between the two germline ends. This CDR3 is CSAIPRGGTQYF. The CDR3 DNA sequence: TGCAGTGCTATTCCGCGGGGTGGCACCCAGTACTTC.

In its sample, this clonotype was seen many times. The chain links TRBV5-6 to TRBJ2-7, with D unclear. The CDR3 is 13 amino acids. Trimming stripped 3 bases from V and 1 base from J, with 8 bases between. The germline CDR1 and CDR2 sequences are SGHDT and YYEEEE. The CDR3 loop reads CASSSWGSYEQYF. CDR3 DNA sequence: TGTGCCAGCAGCTCTTGGGGATCCTACGAGCAGTACTTC.

This clonotype has a count of ten or more. The chain employs TRBV6-1 and TRBJ2-5; 13 positions match TRBD2. Per germline, CDR1 MNHNS and CDR2 SASEGT. The CDR3 runs 15 residues. Unmatched junction bases numbered 6, after V lost 7 bases and J lost 4 bases. The CDR3, as DNA: TGTGCCAGCATTTGGACTAGCGGGAGTGTAGAGACCCAGTACTTC. Residues: CASIWTSGSVETQYF.

As regards this clonotype: This may stem from a read error, because a much larger clone lies one nucleotide away. V usage is TRBV12-3 or TRBV12-4 and J usage is TRBJ2-1; 7 positions agree with TRBD1. This CDR3 has 17 amino acids. V was clipped by 3 bases and J by 12 bases; unmatched bases: 20. CDR3 amino acids: CASSLRGPATRMDGQFF. The CDR3 DNA reads TGTGCCAGCAGTTTGAGGGGGCCTGCCACCCGGATGGATGGGCAGTTCTTC.

This clonotype was found many times. The chain employs TRBV12-3 or TRBV12-4 and TRBJ2-2; a weak D match, TRBD1 (6 bases). Trimming took off 8 bases at V and 4 bases at J, with 14 bases between the two ends. There are 14 residues in the CDR3. The CDR3 spells CASQDTGRTGELFF. CDR3 coding DNA: TGTGCCAGCCAAGATACAGGGCGCACCGGGGAGCTGTTTTTT.

With regard to this clonotype: A much larger clone differs by one base, so this may be a read error. The rearrangement uses TRBV24-1 and TRBJ2-5; 8 positions match TRBD1. Germline CDR1 and CDR2: KGHDR and SFDVKD. The CDR3 consists of 15 residues. CDR3 bases: TGTGTCACCAGTGATCGGACAGGGTGGAGGGAGACCCAGTACTTC. It translates to CVTSDRTGWRETQYF.

This clonotype was found many times. V gene TRBV3-1 combines with J gene TRBJ2-7; 7 bases fit TRBD1. In germline, CDR1 is LGHDT, CDR2 YNNKEL (reference sequence). Unmatched junction bases numbered 10, after V lost 4 bases and J lost 10 bases. The CDR3 covers 13 residues. Written as DNA, the CDR3 is TGTGCCAGCAGCCTGACAGGGCGCGTTTCCCAGTACTTC. It specifies CASSLTGRVSQYF.

In this sample, this clonotype turned up many times. The V gene is TRBV3-1, the J gene TRBJ1-2; D unresolved. CDR3 length: 12 amino acids. The V end was cut by 0 bases, the J end by 7 bases, with 6 bases between. Germline CDR1 reads LGHDT; CDR2 reads YNNKEL (reference sequence). The CDR3 DNA sequence: TGTGCCAGCAGCCAAGATGCGAGTGGCTACACCTTC. Translation: CASSQDASGYTF.

This clonotype was observed many times. The chain recombines TRBV7-3 with TRBJ1-6; TRBD1 aligns across 8 bases. This CDR3 has 15 amino acids. J was trimmed by 6 bases and V by 3 bases; bases with no gene match: 4. The germline V gene encodes CDR1 SGHTA and CDR2 FQGTGA. The CDR3 is CASSFTGGINSPLHF. In DNA, the CDR3 is TGTGCCAGCAGCTTCACAGGGGGGATTAATTCACCCCTCCACTTT. Based on the CDR3 plus reference TRBV7-3 and TRBJ1-6, the full variable domain is GAGVSQTPSNKVTEKGKYVELRCDPISGHTALYWYRQSLGQGPEFLIYFQGTGAADDSGLPNDRFFAVRPEGSVSTLKIQRTERGDSAVYLCASSFTGGINSPLHFGNGTRLTVT.

In its sample, this clonotype was seen many times. The V and J genes are TRBV3-1 and TRBJ1-4; 7 positions agree with TRBD1. The CDR3 sequence is 14 residues long. V lost 2 bases, J lost 7 bases, and 4 bases stayed unmatched. CDR1 is LGHDT and CDR2 is YNNKEL in the germline V gene (reference sequence). The CDR3 DNA follows: TGTGCCAGCAGCCAAAGAGGGGGCCGTGAAAAACTGTTTTTT. This translates into CASSQRGGREKLFF.

This clonotype was recorded many times. This chain links TRBV7-8 with TRBJ2-7; 7 bases are a match to TRBD2. The CDR3 has 14 residues. After removal of 1 base from V and 3 bases from J, the junction contained 3 bases not matched to a gene. In germline, CDR1 is SGHVS, CDR2 FQNEAQ. The DNA of the CDR3 is TGTGCCAGCAGCTTAGGTCTAGCGGACTACGAGCAGTACTTC. Translating it yields CASSLGLADYEQYF.

This clonotype was observed at least ten times. This sequence joins TRBV7-6 and TRBJ2-7; D unresolved. This CDR3 has 13 residues. Germline V gene data show CDR1 as SGHVS and CDR2 as FNYEAQ. Trimming pared 2 bases from V and 2 bases from J, leaving 7 bases between. CDR3 bases: TGTGCCAGCAGCTTAACGAAGGCCTACGAGCAGTACTTC. Its translation is CASSLTKAYEQYF.

The sample holds many counts of this clonotype. The chain uses TRBV25-1 and TRBJ1-4, with 8 bases matching TRBD1. Trimming cost V 5 bases and J 0 bases; bases outside gene matches: 8. Germline V gives CDR1 MGHDK, CDR2 SYGVNS. This CDR3 region has 17 residues. The CDR3 nucleotides are TGTGCCAGCAGTCAAGGACAGGGAAGCGCAACTAATGAAAAACTGTTTTTT. The encoded protein is CASSQGQGSATNEKLFF.

The chain uses TRBV12-3 or TRBV12-4 and TRBJ1-1; D perhaps matches TRBD1 (5 bases). The length of the CDR3 is 13 residues. V lost 4 bases to trimming and J lost 11 bases, with 17 bases between them. The CDR3 DNA reads as TGTGCCAGCAGTTCACCGGGACTCCTCGGTGCTTTCTTT. Amino acids: CASSSPGLLGAFF.